This T cell receptor beta chain is from a study of blood T cell repertoires in COVID-19. Study in general: Collection of acute and convalescent COVID-19 samples took place in the United States, Italy and Spain. PBMCs, B-cell-depleted T cells, or T cells provided the cDNA or gDNA that made up the material.

Trimming removed 3 bases from V and 3 bases from J, with 9 bases in between. Germline assignment: CDR1 SGHNT and CDR2 YENEEA. The length of the CDR3 is 15 residues. Source study methods: Estimated nucleated cell counts came from reference gene primer amplification. Some clones are missing from TCRdb's copy, which holds only in-frame ones; the method was immunoSEQ multiplex PCR. Clonal size and the V and J genes are those of that table, whereas D and trimming came from the DNA. The table lists 200,000 to 300,000 clones, more than 85% of them singletons. The sequence was obtained from a woman in her 70s with active or convalescent COVID-19. The V call is TRBV11-3, the J call TRBJ2-6; D ambiguous. Sequenced input: peripheral blood. Here the CDR3 DNA reads TGTGCCAGCAGCTTGGCTGTCGTTGGGGCCAACGTCCTGACTTTC. Amino acids: CASSLAVVGANVLTF.